The next 21 T cell receptor beta chains were all read from a single sample in a study of patients and donors after allogeneic stem cell transplantation. TCRdb re-derived calls from the RT-PCR reads in MiXCR, one entry per CDR3 protein. The profile shows approximately 200,000 distinct CDR3 sequences, 11% to 15% of them singletons. Sequenced: blood, either unsorted or a sorted T cell fraction (not recorded which). These receptors were obtained from a human donor who was either an allogeneic HSCT recipient or a stem cell or donor lymphocyte infusion donor (not recorded which). It is not recorded whose cells these are; they may come from a transplant donor.

This clonotype was recorded a few times. The chain is built from TRBV2 and TRBJ2-3; no definite D call. The CDR3 length is 15 residues. Trimming left V 6 bases short and J 2 bases short, with 15 bases between. Germline V gene lookup returns CDR1 SNHLY and CDR2 FYNNEI. CDR3 nucleotide sequence: TGTGCCAGCAGCGAAAAGACCGGCTACACAGATACGCAGTATTTT. Translated: CASSEKTGYTDTQYF.

The chain joins TRBV19 to TRBJ1-3, with unresolved D. CDR1 and CDR2 from the germline V gene are LNHDA and SQIVND (reference sequence). V lost 3 bases and J 1 base, leaving 4 bases between the germline ends. CDR3 length equals 13 residues. The CDR3 DNA is TGTGCCAGTAGTATTAGGTCTGGAAACACCATATATTTT. It translates to CASSIRSGNTIYF.

This clonotype was found many times. The genes are TRBV4-2 and TRBJ2-5; D call uncertain. The CDR3 runs to 15 residues. The V gene lost 0 bases and the J gene lost 2 bases, with 10 bases spanning the gap. Germline-derived CDR1 and CDR2 are LGHNA and YNFKEQ. In DNA, the CDR3 is TGTGCCAGCAGCCAAGATGGACGTAAACAAGAGACCCAGTACTTC. Its protein product is CASSQDGRKQETQYF.

This clonotype was seen at least ten times. The chain uses TRBV6-1 and TRBJ1-3, with 9 positions matching TRBD1. Germline V gene data show CDR1 as MNHNS and CDR2 as SASEGT. The CDR3 loop spans 17 amino acids. The trim removed 2 bases at V and 4 bases at J, leaving 9 bases unmatched. CDR3 bases: TGTGCCAGCAGTGAAAGGACCGGGGGACAGGGCGGAAACACCATATATTTT. Amino acid sequence: CASSERTGGQGGNTIYF.

The chain carries TRBV14 and TRBJ1-1; D gene uncertain. The germline V gene encodes CDR1 SGHDN and CDR2 FVKESK. V shed 3 bases and J shed 5 bases, with 10 bases lying between them. The CDR3 runs 13 residues. The CDR3 region has the DNA TGTGCCAGCAGCCAGTCGGGTCCTACTGAAGCTTTCTTT. Protein sequence: CASSQSGPTEAFF.

This clonotype was seen a few times. The V gene is TRBV2, the J gene TRBJ1-6, with a weak D call TRBD1 (6 bases). The CDR3 covers 14 residues. The V end was cut by 6 bases, the J end by 7 bases, with 13 bases between. Germline-derived CDR1 and CDR2 are SNHLY and FYNNEI. In nucleotides, the CDR3 is TGTGCCAGCAGCACGGGACAAGACAATTCACCCCTCCACTTT. Translated, it gives CASSTGQDNSPLHF. Combining the CDR3 with reference TRBV2 and TRBJ1-6 gives the whole variable domain EPEVTQTPSHQVTQMGQEVILRCVPISNHLYFYWYRQILGQKVEFLVSFYNNEISEKSEIFDDQFSVERPDGSNFTLKIRSTKLEDSAMYFCASSTGQDNSPLHFGNGTRLTVT.

This clonotype showed up just a few times. V gene TRBV4-3 combines with J gene TRBJ2-1; the D call may be TRBD1 or TRBD2 (6 bases each). The CDR3 is 13 amino acids. Germline CDR1 and CDR2: LGHNA and YSLEER. Trimming shortened V by 2 bases and J by 10 bases, and 12 bases separated the two germline ends. The CDR3 loop is CASSQRGTWEQFF. The CDR3 DNA sequence: TGCGCCAGCAGCCAACGGGGGACATGGGAGCAGTTCTTC.

The chain combines TRBV7-2 with TRBJ2-7; either TRBD1 or TRBD2 may fit D (7 bases each). The V gene lost 4 bases and the J gene lost 2 bases, with 15 bases spanning the gap. There are 15 residues in the CDR3. Germline V gene lookup returns CDR1 SGHTA and CDR2 FQGNSA. In DNA form, the CDR3 reads TGTGCCAGCAGCTCAGAGCAGGGGGGGCCCTACGAGCAGTACTTC. This gives the protein CASSSEQGGPYEQYF.

This clonotype was counted many times. The chain joins TRBV4-1 to TRBJ1-5; 8 positions agree with TRBD1. The CDR3 has 15 residues. Trimming at V came to 4 bases and at J to 7 bases, leaving 9 bases not matched to a gene. CDR1 is MGHRA and CDR2 is YSYEKL in the germline V gene. This CDR3 is CASSPDRVTVQPQHF. In DNA, the CDR3 is TGCGCCAGCAGCCCGGACAGGGTTACGGTCCAGCCCCAGCATTTT.

This clonotype was counted only a few times. The rearrangement joins TRBV12-3 or TRBV12-4 to TRBJ2-1; 8 nucleotides match TRBD2. J gave up 0 bases and V 10 bases, and 8 bases lay outside the gene matches. The CDR3 is made up of 15 amino acids. In DNA form, the CDR3 reads TGTGCCATCCTCGGGGGGGTCAGCTCCTACAATGAGCAGTTCTTC. Protein: CAILGGVSSYNEQFF.

This clonotype was seen a handful of times. The chain is built from TRBV6-4 and TRBJ2-2, with D possibly matching TRBD2 (6 bases). V was trimmed by 7 bases and J by 4 bases, leaving 13 bases between them. Germline CDR1 MRHNA, CDR2 SNTAGT. The CDR3 has 14 residues. CDR3 sequence reads: CASKAGRTTGELFF. The CDR3 DNA reads TGTGCCAGCAAAGCGGGTCGTACCACCGGGGAGCTGTTTTTT.

On this clonotype: This could be a read error, since a much larger clone is one nucleotide away. V and J are TRBV10-3 and TRBJ1-2; 7 nucleotides align to TRBD1. Germline loops: CDR1 ENHRY, CDR2 SYGVKD. V was clipped by 5 bases and J by 4 bases; unmatched bases: 10. This CDR3 contains 15 residues. In DNA, the CDR3 is TGTGCCATCAGTCCACGACAGGGAGCGGGCTATGGCTACACCTTC. Amino acid sequence: CAISPRQGAGYGYTF.

This clonotype was counted at least ten times. The CDR3 DNA follows: TGTGCCAGCAGCCAAGACCACGAGGGTGAGCAGTTCTTC. It yields the protein CASSQDHEGEQFF. This chain joins TRBV14 and TRBJ2-1, with a weak D call TRBD2 (5 bases). This CDR3 contains 13 residues. The germline gives CDR1 SGHDN, CDR2 FVKESK. The V end lost 0 bases, the J end lost 9 bases, and 9 bases lay between the germline ends.

This clonotype was observed a few times. V is TRBV20-1 and J is TRBJ2-5, with TRBD2 matching 7 bases. Germline values: CDR1 DFQATT, CDR2 SNEGSKA (reference sequence). The CDR3 is 14 residues long. The V and J ends lost 0 bases and 5 bases, in that order; junction bases with no gene match: 6. CDR3 loop: CSARDLGGLETQYF. Written as DNA, the CDR3 is TGCAGTGCTAGAGATCTGGGGGGGTTGGAGACCCAGTACTTC.

The chain uses TRBV4-2 and TRBJ1-2; 11 bases line up with TRBD1. The ends lost 2 bases at V and 6 bases at J; junction bases unmatched: 5. Germline V gene data show CDR1 as LGHNA and CDR2 as YNFKEQ. The CDR3 totals 15 residues. The CDR3 nucleotides are TGTGCCAGCAGCCAACCCACGGACAGGGGGCATGGCTACACCTTC. This sequence encodes CASSQPTDRGHGYTF.

This clonotype was detected a few times. This sequence joins TRBV5-6 and TRBJ1-6; a possible D gene is TRBD1 (5 bases). Deletions cut 4 bases from V and 2 bases from J, with 13 bases between. The CDR3 runs to 16 residues. Per the germline V gene, CDR1 is SGHDT and CDR2 is YYEEEE. The CDR3 DNA is TGTGCCAGCAGCCGAACGGGGGGAACCTATAATTCACCCCTCCACTTT. Encoded protein: CASSRTGGTYNSPLHF.

The V gene is TRBV13, the J gene TRBJ1-4; D gene unclear. Germline CDR1 and CDR2: PRHDT and FYEKMQ (reference sequence). Trimming removed 4 bases from V and 0 bases from J, with 12 bases in between. The CDR3 covers 16 residues. CDR3 amino acids: CASSCYLGATNEKLFF. Here the CDR3 DNA reads TGTGCCAGCAGCTGCTACCTGGGAGCAACTAATGAAAAACTGTTTTTT.

This clonotype was found many times. The chain recombines TRBV24-1 with TRBJ2-1, with D possibly being TRBD2 (5 bases). The V end lost 4 bases, the J end lost 7 bases, and 16 bases lay between the germline ends. Germline V gene lookup returns CDR1 KGHDR and CDR2 SFDVKD. The CDR3 sequence is 15 residues long. CDR3 loop: CATSDAGQGFNEQFF. DNA of the CDR3: TGTGCCACCAGTGACGCGGGCCAAGGATTTAATGAGCAGTTCTTC.

This clonotype was found a few times. The chain uses TRBV6-1 and TRBJ2-3; TRBD2 is a possible D gene (6 bases). CDR3 length equals 16 residues. V lost 3 bases, J lost 0 bases, and 13 bases lay in between. CDR1 is MNHNS, CDR2 SASEGT, per germline. The CDR3 reads CASSDRGYVSTDTQYF. CDR3 nucleotides: TGTGCCAGCAGTGACCGGGGGTACGTCAGCACAGATACGCAGTATTTT.

This clonotype was seen ten or more times. CDR3: CASSFGRANEQFF. The CDR3 DNA reads as TGTGCCAGCAGCTTTGGGCGAGCCAATGAGCAGTTCTTC. This chain links TRBV7-8 with TRBJ2-1; D gene ambiguous. There are 13 residues in the CDR3. Per germline, CDR1 SGHVS and CDR2 FQNEAQ. V lost 3 bases to trimming and J lost 6 bases, with 9 bases between them.

This clonotype occurred a few times. This sequence joins TRBV4-2 and TRBJ2-1; TRBD2 matches at 9 bases. Trimming removed 1 base from V and 9 bases from J; junction bases left unmatched: 10. CDR1 LGHNA and CDR2 YNFKEQ come from the germline V gene. The CDR3 has 16 amino acids. The CDR3 DNA reads TGTGCCAGCAGCCAAGCGGGCGGGGGGGCTTTTCCTGAGCAGTTCTTC. It codes for CASSQAGGGAFPEQFF.